A selection of T cell receptor beta chains follows, all from one sample in a study of identical twins. TCRdb reprocessed the 5' RACE reads via MiXCR and lists one record per CDR3 protein. The sample records hundreds of thousands of distinct CDR3 sequences, less than 25% being singletons. The sample was also linked to a second study, of T cells expressing NK-cell markers.

Sequencing was done on a sample of PBMCs. The receptors here all came from a woman aged 18-29 years in good health. CDR3s include the opening cysteine and the closing phenylalanine or tryptophan. Fields, in order: V gene, J gene, clone size, D gene, CDR3 protein, CDR3 DNA. A D gene is named only where the DNA matches it firmly. The size entry is marked missing in some rows and otherwise reads once, few, many or a size class.

TRBV7-2	TRBJ2-2	few	-	CASSLARRAGELFF	TGTGCCAGCAGCTTAGCGCGGCGGGCCGGGGAGCTGTTTTTT
TRBV5-1	TRBJ2-3	-	-	CASSLVPTGTGDTQYF	TGCGCCAGCAGCTTGGTTCCCACAGGGACGGGCGATACGCAGTATTTT
TRBV6-6	TRBJ2-2	many	-	CATLDYTGELFF	TGTGCCACCCTGGACTACACCGGGGAGCTGTTTTTT
TRBV12-3/TRBV12-4	TRBJ1-2	few	-	CASSPRPGGYTF	TGTGCCAGCAGCCCCAGGCCGGGTGGCTACACCTTC
TRBV3-1	TRBJ1-1	-	-	CASIQGGGTEAFF	TGTGCCAGCATTCAGGGAGGGGGCACTGAAGCTTTCTTT
TRBV20-1	TRBJ2-5	few	-	CSARVLTRGEETQYF	TGCAGTGCTAGAGTTTTGACCAGAGGGGAAGAGACCCAGTACTTC
TRBV3-1	TRBJ2-7	few	-	CASSQYPDEQYF	TGTGCCAGCAGCCAATACCCAGATGAGCAGTACTTC
TRBV5-1	TRBJ2-2	once	-	CASSHPETGTGELFF	TGCGCCAGCAGCCATCCCGAGACCGGGACCGGGGAGCTGTTTTTT
TRBV6-5	TRBJ1-1	-	-	CASSYFGETGTEAFF	TGTGCCAGCAGTTACTTCGGTGAAACCGGCACTGAAGCTTTCTTT
TRBV7-9	TRBJ1-5	-	-	CASSSDRGPQHF	TGTGCCAGCAGCTCAGATCGTGGGCCCCAGCATTTT
TRBV7-2	TRBJ2-1	few	TRBD2	CASSMGLAGLGEQFF	TGTGCCAGCAGCATGGGACTAGCGGGATTGGGTGAGCAGTTCTTC